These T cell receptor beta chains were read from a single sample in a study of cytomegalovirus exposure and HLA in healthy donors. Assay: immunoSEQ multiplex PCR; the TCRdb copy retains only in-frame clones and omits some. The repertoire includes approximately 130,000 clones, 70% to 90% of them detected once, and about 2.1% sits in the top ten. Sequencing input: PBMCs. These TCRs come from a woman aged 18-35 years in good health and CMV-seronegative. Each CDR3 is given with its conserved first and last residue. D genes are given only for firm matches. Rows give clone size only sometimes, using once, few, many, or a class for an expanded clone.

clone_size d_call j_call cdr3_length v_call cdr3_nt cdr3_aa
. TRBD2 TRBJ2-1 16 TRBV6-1 TGTGCCACCAGTGATTTGGGTAGCGGGGTGGGCAATGAGCAGTTCTTC CATSDLGSGVGNEQFF
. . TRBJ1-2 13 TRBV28 TGTGCCGGACAGAGCCCGGCGAACTATGGCTACACCTTC CAGQSPANYGYTF
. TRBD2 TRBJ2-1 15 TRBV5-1 TGCGCCAGCAGCTCTGGACTAGCGGGAGACTCGCAGCAGTTCTTC CASSSGLAGDSQQFF
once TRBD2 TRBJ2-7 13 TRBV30 TGTGCCTGGGGGACCGGGACTACCTACGAGCAGTACTTC CAWGTGTTYEQYF
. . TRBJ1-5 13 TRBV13 TGTGCCAGCAGCACCCTGGGGGGTGAGCCCCAGCATTTT CASSTLGGEPQHF
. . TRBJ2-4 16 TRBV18 TGTGCCAGCTCACCACCTGACACGAGCATTAAAAACATTCAGTACTTC CASSPPDTSIKNIQYF
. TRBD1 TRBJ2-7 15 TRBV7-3 TGTGCCAGCAGCCTGGGGACAGGGAAAAACTACGAGCAGTACTTC CASSLGTGKNYEQYF
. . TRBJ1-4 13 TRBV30 TGTGCCTGGAGTGTATCCAATGTCCAAAAACTGTTTTTT CAWSVSNVQKLFF
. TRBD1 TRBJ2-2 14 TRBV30 TGTGCCTGGGCCACAGGGGTGAACACCGGGGAGCTGTTTTTT CAWATGVNTGELFF
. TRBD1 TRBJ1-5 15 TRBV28 TGTGCCAGCAGAAACATCAGGGGGAGGAATCAGCCCCAGCATTTT CASRNIRGRNQPQHF